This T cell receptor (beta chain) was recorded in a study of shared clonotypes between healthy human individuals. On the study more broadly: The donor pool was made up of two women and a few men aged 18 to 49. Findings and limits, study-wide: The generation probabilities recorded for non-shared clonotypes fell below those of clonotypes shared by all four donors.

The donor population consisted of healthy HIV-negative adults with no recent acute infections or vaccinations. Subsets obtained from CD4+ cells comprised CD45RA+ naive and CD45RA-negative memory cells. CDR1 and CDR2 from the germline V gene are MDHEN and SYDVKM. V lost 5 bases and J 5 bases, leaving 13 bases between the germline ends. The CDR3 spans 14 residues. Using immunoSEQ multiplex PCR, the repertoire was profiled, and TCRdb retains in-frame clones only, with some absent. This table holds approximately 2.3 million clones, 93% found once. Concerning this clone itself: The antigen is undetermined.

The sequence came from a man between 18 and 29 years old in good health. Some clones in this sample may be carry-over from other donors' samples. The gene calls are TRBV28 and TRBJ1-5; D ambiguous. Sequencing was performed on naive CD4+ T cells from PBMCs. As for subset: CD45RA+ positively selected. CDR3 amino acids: CASSLDTSHQPQHF. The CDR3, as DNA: TGTGCCAGCAGTCTCGACACCAGTCATCAGCCCCAGCATTTT.